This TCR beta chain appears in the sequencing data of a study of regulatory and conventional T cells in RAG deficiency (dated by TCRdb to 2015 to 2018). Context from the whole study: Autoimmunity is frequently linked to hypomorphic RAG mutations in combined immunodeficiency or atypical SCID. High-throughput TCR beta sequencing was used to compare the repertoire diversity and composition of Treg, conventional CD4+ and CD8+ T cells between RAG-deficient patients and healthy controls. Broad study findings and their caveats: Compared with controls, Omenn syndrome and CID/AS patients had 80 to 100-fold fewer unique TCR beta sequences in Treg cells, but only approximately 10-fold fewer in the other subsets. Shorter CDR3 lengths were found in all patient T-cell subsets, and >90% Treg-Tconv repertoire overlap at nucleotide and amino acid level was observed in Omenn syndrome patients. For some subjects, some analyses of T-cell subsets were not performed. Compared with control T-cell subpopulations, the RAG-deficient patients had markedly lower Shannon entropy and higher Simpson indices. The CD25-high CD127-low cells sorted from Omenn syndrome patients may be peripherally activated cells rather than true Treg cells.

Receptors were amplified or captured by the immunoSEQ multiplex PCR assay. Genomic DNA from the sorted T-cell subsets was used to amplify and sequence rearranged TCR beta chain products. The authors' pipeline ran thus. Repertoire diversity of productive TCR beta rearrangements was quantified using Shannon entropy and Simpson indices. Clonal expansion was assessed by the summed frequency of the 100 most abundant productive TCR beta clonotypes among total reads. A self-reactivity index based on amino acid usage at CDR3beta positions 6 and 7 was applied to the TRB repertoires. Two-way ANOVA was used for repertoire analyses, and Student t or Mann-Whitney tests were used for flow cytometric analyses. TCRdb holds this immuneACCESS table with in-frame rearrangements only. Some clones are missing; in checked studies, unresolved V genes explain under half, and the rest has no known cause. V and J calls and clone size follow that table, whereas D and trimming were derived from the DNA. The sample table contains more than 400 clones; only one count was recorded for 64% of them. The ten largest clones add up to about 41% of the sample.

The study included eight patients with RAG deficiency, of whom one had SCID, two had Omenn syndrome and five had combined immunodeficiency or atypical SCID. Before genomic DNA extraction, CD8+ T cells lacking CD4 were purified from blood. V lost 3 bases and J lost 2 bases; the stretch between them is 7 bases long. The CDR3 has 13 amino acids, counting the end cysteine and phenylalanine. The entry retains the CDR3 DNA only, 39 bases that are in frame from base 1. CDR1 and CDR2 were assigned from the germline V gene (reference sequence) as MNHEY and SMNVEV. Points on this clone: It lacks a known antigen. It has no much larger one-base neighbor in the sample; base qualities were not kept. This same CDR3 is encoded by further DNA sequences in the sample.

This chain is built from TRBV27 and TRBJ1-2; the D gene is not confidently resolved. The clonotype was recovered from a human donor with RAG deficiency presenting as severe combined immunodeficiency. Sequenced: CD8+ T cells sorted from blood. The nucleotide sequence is TGTGCCAGCAGTTTGACGTCGAACTATGGCTACACCTTC. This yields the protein CASSLTSNYGYTF.